A single sample is the source of the 7 T cell receptor beta chains below, sequenced in a study of T cell responses to AZD1222 COVID-19 vaccine. Measured with immunoSEQ multiplex PCR; TCRdb has only the in-frame clones, and not every one. The data show approximately 100,000 clones, roughly 85% seen once. This material consisted of peripheral blood, taken 28 days after the second AZD1222 dose. These receptors all come from an adult who received the AZD1222 COVID-19 vaccine.

The chain combines TRBV7-9 with TRBJ2-2; TRBD1 agrees at 7 bases. CDR1 is SEHNR and CDR2 is FQNEAQ in the germline V gene (reference sequence). V gave up 3 bases and J gave up 0 bases; unmatched junction bases: 4. The CDR3 spans 16 residues. CDR3 region: CASSLRTGSNTGELFF. In DNA form, the CDR3 reads TGTGCCAGCAGCTTGAGGACAGGTTCGAACACCGGGGAGCTGTTTTTT.

The gene calls are TRBV28 and TRBJ2-5; D may correspond to TRBD1 or TRBD2 (5 bases each). Germline values: CDR1 MDHEN, CDR2 SYDVKM. V was cut by 4 bases and J by 5 bases, with 11 bases left in between. This CDR3 spans 13 amino acids. CDR3 sequence reads: CASSSPRGETQYF. The CDR3 bases are TGTGCCAGCAGTTCCCCCCGGGGCGAGACCCAGTACTTC.

In this sample, this clone turned up once. The chain recombines TRBV27 with TRBJ2-3; D call uncertain. V dropped 2 bases and J dropped 0 bases, with 6 bases sitting between them. The CDR3 extends over 14 amino acids. Germline CDR1 is MNHEY and CDR2 is SMNVEV (reference sequence). The DNA for the CDR3 is TGTGCCAGCAGTTTAAGAGCAAGCACAGATACGCAGTATTTT. Amino acid sequence: CASSLRASTDTQYF.

This chain joins TRBV6-5 and TRBJ1-1; no definite D call. This CDR3 has 12 amino acids. The germline V gene encodes CDR1 MNHEY and CDR2 SVGAGI. Trimming pared 6 bases from V and 7 bases from J, leaving 12 bases between. The CDR3 is CASSLPGFEAFF. CDR3 DNA: TGTGCCAGCAGCTTACCGGGCTTTGAAGCTTTCTTT.

The V gene is TRBV10-1, the J gene TRBJ2-7; tentatively, D is TRBD1 (7 bases). V was trimmed by 2 bases and J by 5 bases, leaving 13 bases between them. The germline V gene encodes CDR1 WNHNN and CDR2 SYGVQD (reference sequence). The CDR3 length is 14 residues. The DNA for the CDR3 is TGCGCCAGCAGTGAGGCGGGACAGTTCCACGAGCAGTACTTC. Its protein is CASSEAGQFHEQYF.

The chain recombines TRBV4-3 with TRBJ2-5, with 7 bases matching TRBD1. V lost 0 bases, J lost 2 bases, and 6 bases stayed unmatched. The CDR3 extends over 16 amino acids. CDR1 and CDR2 from the germline V gene are LGHNA and YSLEER. The CDR3 bases are TGCGCCAGCAGCCAAGATTGGGTCAGGGGGCAAGAGACCCAGTACTTC. Translated: CASSQDWVRGQETQYF.

The gene calls are TRBV27 and TRBJ2-1, with D unclear. The V gene lost 7 bases and the J gene lost 9 bases, with 13 bases spanning the gap. Germline assignment: CDR1 MNHEY and CDR2 SMNVEV (reference sequence). There are 12 residues in the CDR3. The CDR3 DNA sequence: TGTGCCAGCACCGCGATTTGGGGTGAGCAGTTCTTC. It encodes CASTAIWGEQFF.